Listed below are T cell receptor beta chains from one sample, sequenced in a study of blood T cell repertoires in COVID-19. Profiling relied on immunoSEQ multiplex PCR, and the TCRdb table lists in-frame clones only, not all of them. The sample records 250,000 to 300,000 clones, approximately 91% being singletons. The specimen sequenced was PBMCs or T cells enriched from blood (not recorded which). The source is a middle-aged woman with acute COVID-19. Each CDR3 is given with its conserved first and last residue. The order of the fields is V gene, J gene, clone size, D gene, CDR3 protein, CDR3 DNA. D genes are given only for firm matches. Size tells how often a clone was seen (once, few, many) or the class of an expanded clone, and some rows leave it out.

V gene: TRBV19
J gene: TRBJ1-5
clone size: .
D gene: TRBD1
CDR3 protein: CASSRRTGLSNQPQHF
CDR3 DNA: TGTGCCAGTAGTAGGAGGACAGGCCTTAGCAATCAGCCCCAGCATTTT

V gene: TRBV28
J gene: TRBJ2-7
clone size: few
D gene: .
CDR3 protein: CASSFTEYEQYF
CDR3 DNA: TGTGCCAGCAGTTTTACAGAGTACGAGCAGTACTTC

V gene: TRBV5-1
J gene: TRBJ1-1
clone size: .
D gene: .
CDR3 protein: CASRSGAMNTEAFF
CDR3 DNA: TGCGCCAGCAGGTCAGGGGCAATGAACACTGAAGCTTTCTTT

V gene: TRBV5-8
J gene: TRBJ2-7
clone size: .
D gene: .
CDR3 protein: CASSRIQGANEQYF
CDR3 DNA: TGTGCCAGCAGCAGAATACAAGGGGCCAACGAGCAGTACTTC

V gene: TRBV3-1/TRBV3-2
J gene: TRBJ2-3
clone size: .
D gene: TRBD2
CDR3 protein: CASSHLGGVTDTQYF
CDR3 DNA: TGTGCCAGCAGCCATCTTGGGGGGGTCACAGATACGCAGTATTTT

V gene: TRBV20-1
J gene: TRBJ1-4
clone size: few
D gene: TRBD1
CDR3 protein: CSATRQGKLFF
CDR3 DNA: TGCAGTGCTACCCGACAGGGAAAACTGTTTTTT

V gene: TRBV5-4
J gene: TRBJ2-5
clone size: .
D gene: TRBD2
CDR3 protein: CASSVAGGVGETQYF
CDR3 DNA: TGTGCCAGCAGCGTAGCGGGAGGGGTAGGCGAGACCCAGTACTTC

V gene: TRBV2
J gene: TRBJ2-7
clone size: .
D gene: .
CDR3 protein: CASGRRQVTYEQYF
CDR3 DNA: TGTGCCAGCGGCCGCCGACAGGTTACCTACGAGCAGTACTTC

V gene: TRBV4-3
J gene: TRBJ1-2
clone size: .
D gene: .
CDR3 protein: CASSPMWGGAYGYTF
CDR3 DNA: TGCGCCAGCAGCCCCATGTGGGGGGGAGCCTATGGCTACACCTTC

V gene: TRBV29-1
J gene: TRBJ2-3
clone size: .
D gene: .
CDR3 protein: CSVEWAGASTDTQYF
CDR3 DNA: TGCAGCGTTGAGTGGGCTGGGGCAAGCACAGATACGCAGTATTTT

V gene: TRBV5-1
J gene: TRBJ2-3
clone size: .
D gene: TRBD2
CDR3 protein: CASSLRLAGSTDTQYF
CDR3 DNA: TGCGCCAGCAGCTTGCGGCTAGCGGGTAGCACAGATACGCAGTATTTT

V gene: TRBV7-9
J gene: TRBJ2-1
clone size: few
D gene: .
CDR3 protein: CASSGFPGGDEQFF
CDR3 DNA: TGTGCCAGCAGCGGTTTCCCCGGAGGCGATGAGCAGTTCTTC

V gene: TRBV7-9
J gene: TRBJ1-1
clone size: .
D gene: TRBD1
CDR3 protein: CASSARGVNTEAFF
CDR3 DNA: TGTGCCAGCAGCGCCAGGGGGGTGAACACTGAAGCTTTCTTT

V gene: TRBV28
J gene: TRBJ1-1
clone size: .
D gene: .
CDR3 protein: CASSSGTKGPESLNTEAFF
CDR3 DNA: TGTGCCAGCAGTTCCGGAACAAAGGGGCCTGAGTCCTTGAACACTGAAGCTTTCTTT

V gene: TRBV28
J gene: TRBJ1-5
clone size: .
D gene: .
CDR3 protein: CASSEDPDSYSNQPQHF
CDR3 DNA: TGTGCCAGCAGTGAGGACCCGGACAGTTATAGCAATCAGCCCCAGCATTTT

V gene: TRBV5-1
J gene: TRBJ2-1
clone size: .
D gene: TRBD2
CDR3 protein: CASSLAGGSRNEQFF
CDR3 DNA: TGCGCCAGCAGCTTGGCCGGCGGGAGCCGGAATGAGCAGTTCTTC

V gene: TRBV21-1
J gene: TRBJ2-3
clone size: .
D gene: .
CDR3 protein: CASSKGIETSGRTRPDTQYF
CDR3 DNA: TGTGCCAGCAGCAAAGGGATTGAGACTAGCGGGAGGACCCGTCCAGATACGCAGTATTTT

V gene: TRBV9
J gene: TRBJ2-1
clone size: .
D gene: TRBD2
CDR3 protein: CASSDPFWGGVQNEQFF
CDR3 DNA: TGTGCCAGCAGCGACCCCTTCTGGGGGGGAGTTCAAAATGAGCAGTTCTTC

V gene: TRBV19
J gene: TRBJ2-2
clone size: .
D gene: TRBD2
CDR3 protein: CASSTSGTGELFF
CDR3 DNA: TGTGCCAGTAGTACTAGCGGTACCGGGGAGCTGTTTTTT

V gene: TRBV15
J gene: TRBJ1-5
clone size: .
D gene: .
CDR3 protein: CATSRAGRDNQPQHF
CDR3 DNA: TGTGCCACCAGCAGAGCCGGACGGGACAATCAGCCCCAGCATTTT

V gene: TRBV11-3
J gene: TRBJ1-6
clone size: .
D gene: .
CDR3 protein: CASSSRDMNSPLHF
CDR3 DNA: TGTGCCAGCAGCTCTAGGGACATGAATTCACCCCTCCACTTT

V gene: TRBV30
J gene: TRBJ1-2
clone size: .
D gene: .
CDR3 protein: CAWKEYYGYTF
CDR3 DNA: TGTGCCTGGAAAGAGTATTATGGCTACACCTTC

V gene: TRBV9
J gene: TRBJ2-7
clone size: .
D gene: .
CDR3 protein: CAFQFIRESYEQYF
CDR3 DNA: TGTGCCTTCCAGTTTATCCGGGAATCCTACGAGCAGTACTTC

V gene: TRBV7-9
J gene: TRBJ2-1
clone size: .
D gene: .
CDR3 protein: CASTPRGQRDNEQFF
CDR3 DNA: TGTGCCAGCACCCCGCGGGGACAGCGCGACAATGAGCAGTTCTTC

V gene: TRBV6-5
J gene: TRBJ1-5
clone size: .
D gene: .
CDR3 protein: CASSSRFSNQPQHF
CDR3 DNA: TGTGCCAGCAGTTCTAGGTTTAGCAATCAGCCCCAGCATTTT

V gene: TRBV2
J gene: TRBJ2-1
clone size: few
D gene: TRBD2
CDR3 protein: CATPASGGPLNEQFF
CDR3 DNA: TGTGCCACCCCGGCTAGCGGGGGGCCCCTCAATGAGCAGTTCTTC

V gene: TRBV30
J gene: TRBJ1-1
clone size: .
D gene: TRBD1
CDR3 protein: CAWSPKDRGGTEAFF
CDR3 DNA: TGTGCCTGGAGTCCCAAGGACAGGGGAGGCACTGAAGCTTTCTTT

V gene: TRBV24-1
J gene: TRBJ1-1
clone size: .
D gene: .
CDR3 protein: CATSDRRSGNTEAFF
CDR3 DNA: TGTGCCACCAGTGATCGTCGGTCTGGGAACACTGAAGCTTTCTTT

V gene: TRBV4-2
J gene: TRBJ2-5
clone size: .
D gene: TRBD2
CDR3 protein: CASSQELAGGAETQYF
CDR3 DNA: TGTGCCAGCAGCCAAGAACTAGCGGGAGGGGCGGAGACCCAGTACTTC

V gene: TRBV6-5
J gene: TRBJ1-1
clone size: .
D gene: TRBD1
CDR3 protein: CASSLDRVRSAEAFF
CDR3 DNA: TGTGCCAGCAGTCTTGACAGGGTGAGGAGCGCGGAAGCTTTCTTT

V gene: TRBV28
J gene: TRBJ1-1
clone size: .
D gene: .
CDR3 protein: CASKRGGTTEAFF
CDR3 DNA: TGTGCCAGCAAGAGGGGAGGAACCACTGAAGCTTTCTTT

V gene: TRBV9
J gene: TRBJ2-5
clone size: .
D gene: .
CDR3 protein: CASSVNGGSQETQYF
CDR3 DNA: TGTGCCAGCAGCGTTAATGGCGGGTCCCAAGAGACCCAGTACTTC

V gene: TRBV7-2
J gene: TRBJ1-2
clone size: .
D gene: TRBD1
CDR3 protein: CASSLQGADGYTF
CDR3 DNA: TGTGCCAGCAGCTTGCAGGGGGCGGATGGCTACACCTTC

V gene: TRBV7-9
J gene: TRBJ2-1
clone size: once
D gene: .
CDR3 protein: CASSLAGGRSYNEQFF
CDR3 DNA: TGTGCCAGCAGCTTAGCGGGGGGGCGCTCCTACAATGAGCAGTTCTTC

V gene: TRBV20-1
J gene: TRBJ2-1
clone size: .
D gene: .
CDR3 protein: CSASANEQFF
CDR3 DNA: TGCAGTGCTAGTGCAAATGAGCAGTTCTTC

V gene: TRBV5-1
J gene: TRBJ1-6
clone size: .
D gene: .
CDR3 protein: CASSLVSSYNSPLHF
CDR3 DNA: TGCGCCAGCAGCTTGGTCAGCTCCTATAATTCACCCCTCCACTTT

V gene: TRBV7-2
J gene: TRBJ1-1
clone size: .
D gene: .
CDR3 protein: CASSLTGNTEAFF
CDR3 DNA: TGTGCCAGCAGCTTAACAGGGAACACTGAAGCTTTCTTT

V gene: TRBV7-3
J gene: TRBJ2-1
clone size: .
D gene: .
CDR3 protein: CASSSGDRPPYNEQFF
CDR3 DNA: TGTGCCAGCAGCTCGGGGGATCGTCCTCCCTACAATGAGCAGTTCTTC

V gene: TRBV3-1/TRBV3-2
J gene: TRBJ1-1
clone size: .
D gene: TRBD1
CDR3 protein: CASSPRQGRAFF
CDR3 DNA: TGTGCCAGCAGCCCCCGACAGGGTAGAGCTTTCTTT

V gene: TRBV12-3/TRBV12-4
J gene: TRBJ1-3
clone size: .
D gene: .
CDR3 protein: CASSLSPGNTIYF
CDR3 DNA: TGTGCCAGCAGTTTATCCCCGGGAAACACCATATATTTT

V gene: TRBV5-8
J gene: TRBJ2-3
clone size: .
D gene: TRBD2
CDR3 protein: CASSPWGSLAGEGDTQYF
CDR3 DNA: TGTGCCAGCAGCCCATGGGGGAGTTTAGCGGGAGAGGGGGATACGCAGTATTTT

V gene: TRBV19
J gene: TRBJ2-3
clone size: .
D gene: .
CDR3 protein: CASSIEGSRTDTQYF
CDR3 DNA: TGTGCCAGTAGTATAGAAGGGAGTCGCACAGATACGCAGTATTTT

V gene: TRBV9
J gene: TRBJ1-2
clone size: .
D gene: TRBD1
CDR3 protein: CASSVGTGVNYGYTF
CDR3 DNA: TGTGCCAGCAGCGTAGGGACAGGGGTTAACTATGGCTACACCTTC

V gene: TRBV2
J gene: TRBJ1-1
clone size: .
D gene: TRBD1
CDR3 protein: CASSPTGWGTEAFF
CDR3 DNA: TGTGCCAGCAGTCCGACAGGGTGGGGCACTGAAGCTTTCTTT

V gene: TRBV6-5
J gene: TRBJ2-7
clone size: .
D gene: TRBD1
CDR3 protein: CASGQGSYEQYF
CDR3 DNA: TGTGCCAGCGGACAGGGTTCCTACGAGCAGTACTTC

V gene: TRBV5-5
J gene: TRBJ2-5
clone size: .
D gene: TRBD2
CDR3 protein: CASSLGLAGGETQYF
CDR3 DNA: TGTGCCAGCAGCTTGGGACTAGCGGGGGGAGAGACCCAGTACTTC

V gene: TRBV6-1
J gene: TRBJ1-5
clone size: .
D gene: .
CDR3 protein: CASSDPQGYSNQPQHF
CDR3 DNA: TGTGCCAGCAGTGACCCACAGGGCTATAGCAATCAGCCCCAGCATTTT

V gene: TRBV10-2
J gene: TRBJ1-2
clone size: .
D gene: TRBD1
CDR3 protein: CASSEKQGNYGYTF
CDR3 DNA: TGCGCCAGCAGTGAGAAACAGGGGAACTATGGCTACACCTTC

V gene: TRBV25-1
J gene: TRBJ1-2
clone size: .
D gene: .
CDR3 protein: CASSEYYGGEVYGYTF
CDR3 DNA: TGTGCCAGCAGTGAATATTATGGGGGGGAAGTTTATGGCTACACCTTC

V gene: TRBV7-2
J gene: TRBJ1-2
clone size: .
D gene: .
CDR3 protein: CATRGGGNYGYTF
CDR3 DNA: TGTGCCACCCGCGGGGGGGGTAACTATGGCTACACCTTC

V gene: TRBV28
J gene: TRBJ1-6
clone size: once
D gene: TRBD1
CDR3 protein: CATYRSTGDNSPLHF
CDR3 DNA: TGTGCCACCTACCGGTCGACAGGGGACAATTCACCCCTCCACTTT

V gene: TRBV11-1
J gene: TRBJ2-7
clone size: .
D gene: .
CDR3 protein: CASSLPSGYEQYF
CDR3 DNA: TGTGCCAGCAGCTTACCTAGTGGTTACGAGCAGTACTTC

V gene: TRBV5-6
J gene: TRBJ2-1
clone size: .
D gene: .
CDR3 protein: CASSTMGQTGDEQFF
CDR3 DNA: TGTGCCAGCAGCACGATGGGTCAGACAGGCGATGAGCAGTTCTTC

V gene: TRBV7-6
J gene: TRBJ1-6
clone size: .
D gene: TRBD1
CDR3 protein: CASSPRTGENSPLHF
CDR3 DNA: TGTGCCAGCAGCCCCCGGACAGGGGAGAATTCACCCCTCCACTTT

V gene: TRBV11-2
J gene: TRBJ2-3
clone size: .
D gene: .
CDR3 protein: CASSLEGGSTDTQYF
CDR3 DNA: TGTGCCAGCAGCTTAGAAGGAGGGAGCACAGATACGCAGTATTTT